Listed below are T cell receptor beta chains from one sample, sequenced in a study of blood T cell repertoires in COVID-19. Sequenced by immunoSEQ multiplex PCR; TCRdb stores in-frame clones only, minus some. This table has around 390,000 clones, more than 75% appearing once. Sample: PBMCs or T cells enriched from blood (not recorded which). The origin of the receptors is a woman aged 45-59 years who had recovered from COVID-19. Each CDR3 is given with its conserved first and last residue. D genes are given only for firm matches. Only part of the rows carry a size: once, few, many, or a class if the clone is expanded.

>.|TRBJ2-6|TRBV5-1|.
CASSDSSGANVLTF
TGCGCCAGCAGCGACAGCTCTGGGGCCAACGTCCTGACTTTC
>.|TRBJ1-5|TRBV2|.
CASSVTDNQPQHF
TGTGCCAGCAGTGTAACAGACAATCAGCCCCAGCATTTT
>.|TRBJ1-5|TRBV19|TRBD1
CASSTTGVGDQPQHF
TGTGCCAGTAGTACAACAGGGGTGGGGGATCAGCCCCAGCATTTT
>few|TRBJ1-1|TRBV4-1|.
CASSQGQMNTEAFF
TGCGCCAGCAGCCAAGGACAGATGAACACTGAAGCTTTCTTT
>.|TRBJ1-4|TRBV30|.
CAWSDLAGEKLFF
TGTGCCTGGAGCGACTTGGCCGGTGAAAAACTGTTTTTT
>once|TRBJ2-3|TRBV20-1|.
CSAKLSYAQYF
TGCAGTGCTAAGTTGAGTTACGCGCAGTATTTT
>.|TRBJ2-7|TRBV4-2|TRBD1
CASSQEDRGYEQYF
TGTGCCAGCAGCCAAGAGGACAGGGGTTACGAGCAGTACTTC
>.|TRBJ1-5|TRBV2|TRBD1
CASSDYGQGRHQPQHF
TGTGCCAGCAGTGATTACGGACAGGGGAGGCATCAGCCCCAGCATTTT
>.|TRBJ1-4|TRBV6-5|.
CASSYSRQVNEKLFF
TGTGCCAGCAGTTACTCACGACAGGTCAATGAAAAACTGTTTTTT
>few|TRBJ1-2|TRBV20-1|.
CSAREDSGYTF
TGCAGTGCTAGAGAGGACAGTGGCTACACCTTC
>.|TRBJ1-4|TRBV6-2/TRBV6-3|.
CASSYHDPGAEKLFF
TGTGCCAGCAGTTATCACGACCCGGGTGCGGAAAAACTGTTTTTT
>once|TRBJ1-2|TRBV6-5|.
CASRDNSRYGYTF
TGTGCCAGCAGGGATAACAGTCGATATGGCTACACCTTC
>.|TRBJ1-5|TRBV19|TRBD1
CASRLQGGRQPQHF
TGTGCCAGTAGACTACAAGGGGGCAGGCAGCCCCAGCATTTT
>.|TRBJ2-7|TRBV14|TRBD1
CASSQRQGKDYEQYF
TGTGCCAGCAGCCAAAGACAGGGAAAAGACTACGAGCAGTACTTC
>.|TRBJ1-1|TRBV25-1|.
CASSGQGPPDTEAFF
TGTGCCAGCAGTGGGCAGGGGCCCCCGGACACTGAAGCTTTCTTT